The 21 T cell receptor beta chains below were found in one sample sequenced in a study of blood T cell repertoires in COVID-19. Profiled with immunoSEQ multiplex PCR; TCRdb holds only in-frame clones, not every one. The sample contains nearly 70,000 clones, approximately 82% of which appear only once. Sequencing was carried out using peripheral blood. These receptors originate from a woman older than 75 with acute or convalescent COVID-19.

With regard to this clone: Other DNA variants within this sample encode the same CDR3. The V call is TRBV6-4, the J call TRBJ1-1, with D maybe TRBD1 (6 bases). Deletions cut 6 bases from V and 1 base from J, with 9 bases between. The germline gives CDR1 MRHNA, CDR2 SNTAGT. This CDR3 has 13 residues. As DNA, the CDR3 is TGTGCCAGCAGCTTGACAGGGAACACTGAAGCTTTCTTT. It translates to CASSLTGNTEAFF.

The genes are TRBV5-4 and TRBJ2-7; TRBD2 is a possible D gene (7 bases). The V gene lost 4 bases and the J gene lost 2 bases, with 22 bases spanning the gap. From germline, CDR1 is SGHNT and CDR2 YYREEE (reference sequence). The CDR3 extends over 17 amino acids. CDR3: CASSRTLGASGTYEQYF. CDR3 nucleotides: TGTGCCAGCAGCCGCACATTGGGGGCTAGCGGAACCTACGAGCAGTACTTC.

V is TRBV2 and J is TRBJ1-4; D ambiguous. CDR3 length: 16 amino acids. Deletions cut 6 bases from V and 3 bases from J, with 17 bases between. CDR1 SNHLY and CDR2 FYNNEI come from the germline V gene. The DNA of the CDR3 is TGTGCCAGCAGCGCTAATCAGGTGCCCCCTAATGAAAAACTGTTTTTT. Protein sequence: CASSANQVPPNEKLFF.

The V gene is TRBV7-2, the J gene TRBJ2-5; no clear D. This CDR3 has 13 residues. V gave up 1 base and J gave up 2 bases, with 5 bases separating them. Germline lookup yields CDR1 SGHTA and CDR2 FQGNSA. The CDR3 DNA follows: TGTGCCAGCAGCTTAGTTGTACAAGAGACCCAGTACTTC. Amino acid sequence: CASSLVVQETQYF. The full variable domain, its missing parts supplied by reference TRBV7-2 and TRBJ2-5, is GAGVSQSPSNKVTEKGKDVELRCDPISGHTALYWYRQSLGQGLEFLIYFQGNSAPDKSGLPSDRFSAERTGGSVSTLTIQRTQQEDSAVYLCASSLVVQETQYFGPGTRLLVL.

This clone appeared a few times. V gene TRBV5-8 combines with J gene TRBJ1-3, with no clear D. Per germline, CDR1 SGHTS and CDR2 YDEGEE. The CDR3 is 14 residues long. The V end lost 4 bases, the J end lost 1 base, and 9 bases lay between the germline ends. The CDR3 sequence: CASSPTRSGNTIYF. The CDR3 nucleotides are TGTGCCAGCAGCCCCACCAGATCTGGAAACACCATATATTTT.

This clone showed up just once. The CDR3 reads CASQWEANSPLHF. CDR3 DNA sequence: TGTGCCAGCCAGTGGGAGGCTAATTCACCCCTCCACTTT. This chain joins TRBV7-9 and TRBJ1-6; no definite D call. Germline V gene lookup returns CDR1 SEHNR and CDR2 FQNEAQ (reference sequence). Trimming left V 8 bases short and J 6 bases short, with 11 bases between. The CDR3 runs 13 residues.

The V call is TRBV5-6, the J call TRBJ2-5; D is perhaps TRBD1 (5 bases). The length of the CDR3 is 15 residues. Trimming left V 0 bases short and J 2 bases short, with 11 bases between. CDR1 SGHDT and CDR2 YYEEEE come from the germline V gene. For the CDR3, the DNA is TGTGCCAGCAGCTTGGGTGGGGCACCACAAGAGACCCAGTACTTC. It translates to CASSLGGAPQETQYF. The full variable domain, its missing parts supplied by reference TRBV5-6 and TRBJ2-5, is DAGVTQSPTHLIKTRGQQVTLRCSPKSGHDTVSWYQQALGQGPQFIFQYYEEEERQRGNFPDRFSGHQFPNYSSELNVNALLLGDSALYLCASSLGGAPQETQYFGPGTRLLVL.

V gene TRBV15 combines with J gene TRBJ2-3, with 7 bases aligning to TRBD1. The CDR3 length is 16 residues. The J segment lost 3 bases and the V segment lost 4 bases, leaving 10 bases of the junction unmatched. The germline V gene encodes CDR1 LNHNV and CDR2 YYDKDF (reference sequence). The CDR3 DNA follows: TGTGCCACCAGCAAAGGGACAGTCCAGGGGACAGATACGCAGTATTTT. Translating gives CATSKGTVQGTDTQYF.

CDR3 coding DNA: TGTGCCAGCAGTTTAAGAGACACTGAAGCTTTCTTT. Translation gives CASSLRDTEAFF. The V and J genes are TRBV28 and TRBJ1-1; D unresolved. This CDR3 has 12 residues. Germline V gene data show CDR1 as MDHEN and CDR2 as SYDVKM. V lost 2 bases, J lost 3 bases, and 4 bases lay in between.

The rearrangement uses TRBV18 and TRBJ1-1; possibly TRBD1 for D (5 bases). Per the germline V gene, CDR1 is KGHSH and CDR2 is LQKENI. V was clipped by 4 bases and J by 1 base, with 13 bases between them. The CDR3 has 15 amino acids. In DNA form, the CDR3 reads TGTGCCAGCTCACAGGGCAGGGCATCGAACACTGAAGCTTTCTTT. Translating it yields CASSQGRASNTEAFF.

The chain links TRBV7-9 to TRBJ1-1, with D hard to call. This CDR3 spans 13 amino acids. With 1 base removed from V and 5 bases from J, the gap between germline ends came to 8 bases. CDR1 and CDR2 (germline): SEHNR, FQNEAQ (reference sequence). The CDR3 here is CASSLGVTTEAFF. In DNA form, the CDR3 reads TGTGCCAGCAGCTTAGGTGTCACTACTGAAGCTTTCTTT.

The chain carries TRBV7-6 and TRBJ2-3; TRBD1 aligns across 8 bases. CDR1 and CDR2 from the germline V gene are SGHVS and FNYEAQ. Trimming removed 5 bases from V and 1 base from J; junction bases left unmatched: 8. This CDR3 is built from 16 residues. The CDR3 here is CASSSAPDRGTDTQYF. CDR3 bases: TGTGCCAGCAGCAGCGCTCCGGACAGGGGCACAGATACGCAGTATTTT.

Notes on this clone: Other DNA variants within this sample encode the same CDR3. The J gene is TRBJ1-1, the V gene TRBV7-2; TRBD1 aligns across 7 bases. The germline gives CDR1 SGHTA, CDR2 FQGNSA. The length of the CDR3 is 14 residues. The V gene end was trimmed by 1 base and the J gene end by 1 base; junction bases not matched to a gene: 0. The CDR3 protein is CASSLDRGNTEAFF. DNA of the CDR3: TGTGCCAGCAGCTTAGACAGGGGGAACACTGAAGCTTTCTTT.

The genes are TRBV6-5 and TRBJ2-3; a possible D gene is TRBD1 (6 bases). Germline CDR1 and CDR2: MNHEY and SVGAGI. Trimming took 6 bases from V and 5 from J, leaving 18 bases between them. CDR3 length equals 15 residues. CDR3 bases: TGTGCCAGCAGGACCACAGGGTCGGTATTAGATACGCAGTATTTT. It translates to CASRTTGSVLDTQYF.

The chain couples TRBV6-6 to TRBJ1-2, with D tentatively TRBD1 (5 bases). The germline V gene encodes CDR1 MNHNY and CDR2 SVGAGI (reference sequence). The CDR3 is made up of 16 amino acids. V shed 7 bases and J shed 4 bases, with 22 bases lying between them. For the CDR3, the DNA is TGTGCCAGCATCCTTAACCTGGCGGGGCAGGGCTATGGCTACACCTTC. This codes for CASILNLAGQGYGYTF.

V is TRBV11-2 and J is TRBJ2-3; 11 bases line up with TRBD2. Germline loops: CDR1 SGHAT, CDR2 FQNNGV. This CDR3 contains 16 residues. V lost 5 bases and J lost 3; bases outside the gene matches: 7. The CDR3 sequence is CASSHSGGALTDTQYF. The CDR3 nucleotides are TGTGCCAGCAGCCATAGCGGGGGGGCCTTGACAGATACGCAGTATTTT. Full variable domain (rest looked up from reference TRBV11-2 and TRBJ2-3): EAGVAQSPRYKIIEKRQSVAFWCNPISGHATLYWYQQILGQGPKLLIQFQNNGVVDDSQLPKDRFSAERLKGVDSTLKIQPAKLEDSAVYLCASSHSGGALTDTQYFGPGTRLTVL.

The chain has TRBV7-2 and TRBJ1-2, with 9 bases fitting TRBD1. Unmatched junction bases numbered 4, after V lost 5 bases and J lost 0 bases. Germline V gene data show CDR1 as SGHTA and CDR2 as FQGNSA. This CDR3 spans 15 amino acids. CDR3 amino acids: CASSPQGASNYGYTF. CDR3 in DNA: TGTGCCAGCAGCCCACAGGGGGCCTCTAACTATGGCTACACCTTC.

The chain employs TRBV11-2 and TRBJ2-3; 15 positions match TRBD2. J gave up 3 bases and V 5 bases, and 9 bases lay outside the gene matches. Per germline, CDR1 SGHAT and CDR2 FQNNGV. This CDR3 comprises 18 residues. The CDR3 coding sequence is TGTGCCAGCAGCCTCCGGACTAGCGGGGGGGCGGTGACAGATACGCAGTATTTT. As protein: CASSLRTSGGAVTDTQYF.

The sample holds a few counts of this clone. This sequence joins TRBV6-6 and TRBJ2-3, with TRBD2 identical over 12 bases. V was clipped by 5 bases and J by 3 bases; unmatched bases: 9. The CDR3 is made up of 17 amino acids. Germline V gene data show CDR1 as MNHNY and CDR2 as SVGAGI (reference sequence). The CDR3 DNA is TGTGCCAGCAGTCGAATCGGACTAGCGGGGTTAACAGATACGCAGTATTTT. Protein: CASSRIGLAGLTDTQYF.

The genes are TRBV15 and TRBJ2-1; D remains unclear. The CDR3 is 15 amino acids. CDR1 LNHNV and CDR2 YYDKDF come from the germline V gene (reference sequence). V lost 0 bases, J lost 5 bases, and 11 bases lay in between. In DNA, the CDR3 is TGTGCCACCAGCAGAGATCGCCAGATAAACAATGAGCAGTTCTTC. Translated, it gives CATSRDRQINNEQFF.

In this sample, this clone turned up once. The J gene is TRBJ2-5, the V gene TRBV11-2; 8 bases align to TRBD1. Germline-derived CDR1 and CDR2 are SGHAT and FQNNGV. The CDR3 has 15 residues. Unmatched junction bases numbered 9, after V lost 5 bases and J lost 4 bases. The chain's CDR3 is CASSPRTGRSETQYF. The CDR3 DNA reads TGTGCCAGCAGCCCCCGGACAGGGCGATCAGAGACCCAGTACTTC.